These T cell receptor beta chains were read from a single sample in a study of cytomegalovirus exposure and HLA in healthy donors. The method was immunoSEQ multiplex PCR; TCRdb's version includes in-frame clones alone and lacks a portion of them. The sample holds under 200,000 clones; around 96% are singletons and the top ten take under 0.9%. Sequenced sample: PBMCs. The receptor source for this set is a woman aged 18-30 years in good health and CMV-seronegative. Both conserved end residues are part of each CDR3. A D gene is named only where the DNA matches it firmly. Only some rows state a clone size, as once, few, many or a class for expanded clones.

clone size	CDR3 length	V gene	J gene	D gene	CDR3 protein	CDR3 DNA
-	16	TRBV7-2	TRBJ1-2	-	CASSLEIPAGRYGYTF	TGTGCCAGCAGCTTAGAAATTCCGGCAGGGAGGTATGGCTACACCTTC
-	11	TRBV29-1	TRBJ1-4	-	CSVALNEKLFF	TGCAGCGTTGCCCTTAATGAAAAACTGTTTTTT
-	17	TRBV2	TRBJ2-2	TRBD1	CASSEGGDRGRTGELFF	TGTGCCAGCAGTGAGGGGGGAGACAGGGGTCGAACCGGGGAGCTGTTTTTT
-	16	TRBV28	TRBJ2-5	TRBD2	CASSKLGLADQETQYF	TGTGCCAGCAGTAAATTGGGACTAGCGGACCAAGAGACCCAGTACTTC
-	16	TRBV7-3	TRBJ1-6	-	CASSSQGGGYNSPLHF	TGTGCCAGCAGCTCTCAAGGGGGGGGCTATAATTCACCCCTCCACTTT
-	16	TRBV9	TRBJ2-7	TRBD2	CASSVGSSGGPAGQYF	TGTGCCAGCAGCGTAGGGAGTAGCGGGGGCCCGGCTGGGCAGTACTTC
-	14	TRBV11-2	TRBJ1-6	-	CASSLSSTGNTLHF	TGTGCCAGCAGCTTATCGTCTACGGGAAACACCCTCCACTTT
once	15	TRBV5-1	TRBJ2-1	TRBD1	CASSRTGTGYNEQFF	TGCGCCAGCAGCCGGACAGGAACGGGCTACAATGAGCAGTTCTTC
-	13	TRBV6-5	TRBJ2-7	TRBD1	CASSYGQGAFWNF	TGTGCCAGCAGTTACGGACAGGGGGCTTTTTGGAACTTC
-	14	TRBV5-6	TRBJ2-2	-	CASRGQGRTGELFF	TGTGCCAGCAGGGGGCAGGGGCGGACCGGGGAGCTGTTTTTT
-	15	TRBV7-2	TRBJ2-5	-	CASSFGGGGQETQYF	TGTGCCAGCAGCTTTGGTGGAGGCGGACAAGAGACCCAGTACTTC
-	16	TRBV7-2	TRBJ2-2	TRBD1	CASSLRWTGNTGELFF	TGTGCCAGCAGCCTCCGCTGGACAGGTAACACCGGGGAGCTGTTTTTT
-	15	TRBV5-4	TRBJ2-7	-	CASSFDPGGAYEQYF	TGTGCCAGCAGCTTCGACCCGGGGGGCGCCTACGAGCAGTACTTC
-	14	TRBV9	TRBJ1-1	TRBD1	CASSVVPEGGSAFF	TGTGCCAGCAGCGTAGTCCCCGAAGGGGGCTCAGCTTTCTTT
-	14	TRBV27	TRBJ2-3	-	CASATAPNTDTQYF	TGTGCCAGCGCGACTGCGCCGAACACAGATACGCAGTATTTT
once	16	TRBV19	TRBJ1-2	-	CASSNIWSREYYGYTF	TGTGCCAGTAGCAATATATGGAGCAGGGAATACTATGGCTACACCTTC
once	14	TRBV4-2	TRBJ1-3	-	CASSHLGTGNTIYF	TGTGCCAGCAGCCATCTCGGGACTGGAAACACCATATATTTT
-	12	TRBV7-9	TRBJ1-4	-	CASSSQGEKLFF	TGTGCCAGCAGCTCCCAGGGGGAAAAACTGTTTTTT
-	14	TRBV6-5	TRBJ2-7	-	CASSDRDTHYEQYF	TGTGCCAGCAGCGACCGGGACACGCACTACGAGCAGTACTTC
once	11	TRBV20-1	TRBJ2-1	-	CSAPRQNEQFF	TGCAGTGCACCCCGACAGAATGAGCAGTTCTTC
-	14	TRBV30	TRBJ1-2	-	CAWSRGERHYGYTF	TGTGCCTGGAGTCGGGGAGAGCGGCACTATGGCTACACCTTC
once	13	TRBV7-9	TRBJ2-7	TRBD1	CASSGTGPYEQYF	TGTGCCAGCAGCGGGACAGGCCCCTACGAGCAGTACTTC
once	16	TRBV6-1	TRBJ2-7	TRBD1	CASSAFKDRPLYEQYF	TGTGCCAGCAGTGCCTTTAAGGACAGGCCCTTATACGAGCAGTACTTC
-	15	TRBV19	TRBJ2-1	TRBD2	CASSLTSGGINEQFF	TGTGCCAGTAGTTTGACTAGCGGGGGGATAAATGAGCAGTTCTTC
-	15	TRBV19	TRBJ2-7	-	CASSIRPGATYEQYF	TGTGCCAGTAGTATACGCCCAGGCGCTACCTACGAGCAGTACTTC
-	12	TRBV4-3	TRBJ2-1	-	CASSQGVNEQFF	TGCGCCAGCAGCCAAGGAGTAAATGAGCAGTTCTTC
-	14	TRBV5-1	TRBJ1-2	-	CASSAAGQTYGYTF	TGCGCCAGCAGCGCTGCTGGGCAAACCTATGGCTACACCTTC
-	17	TRBV5-6	TRBJ2-7	-	CASSLRPRAHITSEQYF	TGTGCCAGCAGCTTGCGGCCCAGGGCCCATATCACCTCCGAGCAGTACTTC
-	16	TRBV18	TRBJ2-7	-	CASSPFSPQGGGEQYF	TGTGCCAGCTCACCTTTTTCTCCACAAGGAGGAGGCGAGCAGTACTTC
-	15	TRBV5-1	TRBJ1-1	TRBD1	CASSSGQGAGTEAFF	TGCGCCAGCAGCTCGGGACAGGGGGCGGGCACTGAAGCTTTCTTT
-	11	TRBV6-5	TRBJ2-1	-	CASSQGNEQFF	TGTGCCAGCAGCCAGGGCAATGAGCAGTTCTTC
few	13	TRBV7-3	TRBJ1-1	TRBD1	CASSFTGGGEAFF	TGTGCCAGCAGCTTCACAGGGGGCGGGGAGGCTTTCTTT
once	14	TRBV25-1	TRBJ2-1	TRBD1	CASRKGQGAFEQFF	TGTGCCAGCAGGAAGGGACAGGGGGCGTTTGAGCAGTTCTTC
-	16	TRBV7-2	TRBJ2-3	-	CASSLVGGPSTDTQYF	TGTGCCAGCAGCTTAGTTGGCGGGCCCAGCACAGATACGCAGTATTTT
-	18	TRBV7-2	TRBJ1-1	-	CASSLDIRGRLGNTEAFF	TGTGCCAGCAGCTTAGACATACGGGGTAGGCTTGGTAACACTGAAGCTTTCTTT
-	16	TRBV4-3	TRBJ2-1	TRBD2	CASSQLISGGAGEQFF	TGCGCCAGCAGCCAACTGATTAGCGGGGGGGCAGGAGAGCAGTTCTTC
-	14	TRBV9	TRBJ2-7	-	CASTPDLGAYEQYF	TGTGCCAGCACCCCGGATTTAGGGGCCTACGAGCAGTACTTC
-	15	TRBV19	TRBJ1-4	TRBD1	CASSIWDRDNEKLFF	TGTGCCAGTAGTATTTGGGACAGGGATAATGAAAAACTGTTTTTT
-	19	TRBV27	TRBJ2-5	TRBD2	CASSLGLAYGVPSQETQYF	TGTGCCAGCAGTTTGGGACTAGCGTATGGGGTCCCCTCCCAAGAGACCCAGTACTTC
-	15	TRBV2	TRBJ1-2	-	CASSMLEGVVYGYTF	TGTGCCAGCAGTATGTTAGAGGGGGTAGTCTATGGCTACACCTTC
-	14	TRBV7-9	TRBJ1-1	TRBD1	CASSLPEGQGEAFF	TGTGCCAGCAGCTTACCTGAGGGACAGGGTGAAGCTTTCTTT
-	12	TRBV7-9	TRBJ2-1	-	CASTTRDNEQFF	TGTGCCAGCACGACCCGGGACAATGAGCAGTTCTTC
-	16	TRBV7-2	TRBJ2-5	TRBD2	CASSSTSGGYQETQYF	TGTGCCAGCAGCTCCACTAGCGGGGGGTACCAAGAGACCCAGTACTTC
-	13	TRBV5-6	TRBJ2-5	-	CASSLGQEETQYF	TGTGCCAGCAGCTTGGGACAGGAAGAGACCCAGTACTTC
once	17	TRBV9	TRBJ2-5	TRBD2	CSSSRRSSGGSQETQYF	TGTTCCAGCTCCCGCCGGTCTAGCGGGGGAAGTCAAGAGACCCAGTACTTC
-	16	TRBV5-4	TRBJ2-3	-	CASFTWGSGGTDTQYF	TGTGCCAGCTTTACTTGGGGGTCAGGGGGCACAGATACGCAGTATTTT
-	13	TRBV5-1	TRBJ2-3	-	CASSWQGPDTQYF	TGCGCCAGCAGTTGGCAGGGCCCAGATACGCAGTATTTT
-	13	TRBV7-9	TRBJ2-7	TRBD1	CASSPTGADEQYF	TGTGCCAGCAGCCCGACAGGGGCCGACGAGCAGTACTTC